The clone carrying this T cell receptor beta chain was seen just once. Its antigen is not identified. Germline trimming cut 6 bases from V and 5 bases from J; bases unmatched to any gene: 7. Per germline, CDR1 MNHNS and CDR2 SASEGT. The CDR3 totals 15 residues. These data come from a study of cytomegalovirus exposure and HLA in healthy donors. The protocol was immunoSEQ multiplex PCR, while the TCRdb copy is restricted to in-frame clones and leaves out a portion. This table has about 250,000 clones, over 75% appearing once. It was the approximately 130-subject validation cohort, separate from the roughly 700-subject first cohort, to which the donors belonged. Study conclusions and caveats: The study listed roughly 160 cytomegalovirus-associated TCR beta chains.

V is TRBV6-1 and J is TRBJ1-2; TRBD1 agrees at 12 bases. The specimen was PBMCs. The TCR sequence derives from a man younger than 35 in good health and CMV-seropositive. CDR3 sequence: CASRKGQGAGYGYTF. CDR3 coding DNA: TGTGCCAGCAGGAAGGGACAGGGGGCTGGTTATGGCTACACCTTC.